Presented here are 6 T cell receptor beta chains from one specimen sequenced in a study of T cell responses to AZD1222 COVID-19 vaccine. The assay was immunoSEQ multiplex PCR, and TCRdb's table has in-frame clones only and misses some. The table lists 150,000 to 160,000 clones, about 88% of them singletons. The specimen comprised peripheral blood, sampled on day 0 of AZD1222 vaccination. The receptors originated from an adult in good health.

This clone was picked up a small number of times. CDR3 DNA: TGTGCCAGTAGTCCCGGGCTTTATAATTCACCCCTCCACTTT. Its protein is CASSPGLYNSPLHF. The rearrangement links TRBV19 to TRBJ1-6; D ambiguous. Germline assignment: CDR1 LNHDA and CDR2 SQIVND (reference sequence). V shed 5 bases and J shed 4 bases, with 9 bases lying between them. The CDR3 contains 14 residues.

The gene calls are TRBV6-2 or TRBV6-3 and TRBJ2-1; D call uncertain. The germline V gene encodes CDR1 MNHEY and CDR2 SVGEGT. This CDR3 is 13 amino acids long. V was cut by 5 bases and J by 4 bases, with 9 bases left in between. This chain's CDR3 is CASSGSQYNEQFF. CDR3 DNA: TGTGCCAGCAGTGGGTCGCAGTACAATGAGCAGTTCTTC.

The chain carries TRBV3-1 (or the pseudogene TRBV3-2) and TRBJ1-5, with 8 positions matching TRBD1. The CDR3 covers 14 residues. The V gene's germline CDR1 is LGHDT and CDR2 YNNKEL (reference sequence). V lost 6 bases and J lost 7; bases outside the gene matches: 8. The CDR3 DNA is TGTGCCAGCAGACAGACAGGGGTTGGGCAGCCCCAGCATTTT. Protein sequence: CASRQTGVGQPQHF.

The V and J genes are TRBV2 and TRBJ2-7; 8 nucleotides align to TRBD2. V lost 4 bases, J lost 7 bases, and 3 bases stayed unmatched. Germline CDR1 SNHLY, CDR2 FYNNEI. The CDR3 has 12 amino acids. The CDR3 region is CASSARGGEQYF. In DNA form, the CDR3 reads TGTGCCAGCAGTGCCCGGGGGGGGGAGCAGTACTTC.

The V and J genes are TRBV4-3 and TRBJ1-2, with D uncertain. Germline lookup yields CDR1 LGHNA and CDR2 YSLEER. The germline V and J ends were trimmed by 0 bases and 5 bases, with 16 bases remaining between them. CDR3 length: 16 residues. The CDR3 nucleotides are TGCGCCAGCAGCCAAGAACTCCCGGGCCATCAATATGGCTACACCTTC. Translated: CASSQELPGHQYGYTF.

The chain combines TRBV7-3 with TRBJ2-7; maybe TRBD2 (6 bases). Germline V gene lookup returns CDR1 SGHTA and CDR2 FQGTGA. V was trimmed by 5 bases and J by 3 bases, leaving 11 bases between them. This CDR3 region has 13 residues. The CDR3 protein is CASSPGGVYEQYF. The CDR3 DNA sequence: TGTGCCAGCAGCCCCGGGGGAGTCTACGAGCAGTACTTC. Variable domain in full (rest from reference TRBV7-3 and TRBJ2-7): GAGVSQTPSNKVTEKGKYVELRCDPISGHTALYWYRQSLGQGPEFLIYFQGTGAADDSGLPNDRFFAVRPEGSVSTLKIQRTERGDSAVYLCASSPGGVYEQYFGPGTRLTVT.